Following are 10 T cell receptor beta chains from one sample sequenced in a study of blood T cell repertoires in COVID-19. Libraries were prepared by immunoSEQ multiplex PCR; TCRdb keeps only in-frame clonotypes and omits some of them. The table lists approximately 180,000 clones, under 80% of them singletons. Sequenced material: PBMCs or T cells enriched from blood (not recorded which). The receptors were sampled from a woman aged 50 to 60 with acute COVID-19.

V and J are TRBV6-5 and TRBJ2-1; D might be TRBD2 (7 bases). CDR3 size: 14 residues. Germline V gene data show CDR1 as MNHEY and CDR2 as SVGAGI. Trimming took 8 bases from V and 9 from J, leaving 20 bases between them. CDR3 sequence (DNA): TGTGCCAGCCTCGGTGCGCGGGGGCAGGGTGAGCAGTTCTTC. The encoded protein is CASLGARGQGEQFF.

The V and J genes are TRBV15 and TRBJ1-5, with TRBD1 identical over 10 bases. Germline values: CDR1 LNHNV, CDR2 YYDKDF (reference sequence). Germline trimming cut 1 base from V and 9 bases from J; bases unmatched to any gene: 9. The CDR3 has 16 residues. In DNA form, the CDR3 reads TGTGCCACCAGCAGAGCGCCGGGACAGGGGTCATGGCCCCAGCATTTT. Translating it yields CATSRAPGQGSWPQHF. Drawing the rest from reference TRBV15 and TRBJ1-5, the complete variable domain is DAMVIQNPRYQVTQFGKPVTLSCSQTLNHNVMYWYQQKSSQAPKLLFHYYDKDFNNEADTPDNFQSRRPNTSFCFLDIRSPGLGDTAMYLCATSRAPGQGSWPQHFGDGTRLSIL.

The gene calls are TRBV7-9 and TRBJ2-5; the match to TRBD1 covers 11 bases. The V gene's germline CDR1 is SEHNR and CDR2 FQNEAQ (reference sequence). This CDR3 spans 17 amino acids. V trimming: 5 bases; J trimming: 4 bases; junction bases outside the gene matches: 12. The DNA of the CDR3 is TGTGCCAGCAGCCAAGGACAGGGGGCTGGGGGCGGAGAGACCCAGTACTTC. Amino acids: CASSQGQGAGGGETQYF.

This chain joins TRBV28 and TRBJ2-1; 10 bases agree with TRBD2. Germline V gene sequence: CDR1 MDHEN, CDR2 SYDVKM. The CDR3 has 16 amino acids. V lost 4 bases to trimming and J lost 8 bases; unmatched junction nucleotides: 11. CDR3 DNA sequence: TGTGCCAGCAGTTCGGCAGCGGGGGGGCCGGACGATGAGCAGTTCTTC. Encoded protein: CASSSAAGGPDDEQFF.

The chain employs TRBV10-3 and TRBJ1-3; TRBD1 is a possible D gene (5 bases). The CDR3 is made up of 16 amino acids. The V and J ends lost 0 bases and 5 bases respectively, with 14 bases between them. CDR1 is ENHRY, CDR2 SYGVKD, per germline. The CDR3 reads CAISESSTGVRNTIYF. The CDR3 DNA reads TGTGCCATCAGTGAGTCGAGCACGGGGGTTAGAAACACCATATATTTT.

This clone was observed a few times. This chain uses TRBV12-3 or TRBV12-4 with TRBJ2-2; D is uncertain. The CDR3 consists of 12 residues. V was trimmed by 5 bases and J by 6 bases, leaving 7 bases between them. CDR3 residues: CASSPNPGELFF. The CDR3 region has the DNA TGTGCCAGCAGTCCCAATCCCGGGGAGCTGTTTTTT.

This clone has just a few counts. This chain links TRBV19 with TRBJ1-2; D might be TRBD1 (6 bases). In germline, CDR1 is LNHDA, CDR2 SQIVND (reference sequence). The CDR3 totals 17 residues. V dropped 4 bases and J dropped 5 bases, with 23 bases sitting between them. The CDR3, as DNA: TGTGCCAGTAGTACCCAGACAGGATCCGTCCTTGCGTATGGCTACACCTTC. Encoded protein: CASSTQTGSVLAYGYTF.

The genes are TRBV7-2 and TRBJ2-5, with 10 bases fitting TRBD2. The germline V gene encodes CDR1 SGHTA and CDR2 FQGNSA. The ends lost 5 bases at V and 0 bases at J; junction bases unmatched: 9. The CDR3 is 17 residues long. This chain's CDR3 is CASSPSTSGAYQETQYF. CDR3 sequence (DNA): TGTGCCAGCAGCCCCTCCACTAGCGGGGCGTACCAAGAGACCCAGTACTTC.

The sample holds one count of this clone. CDR3: CAISEDSSGVPDTGELFF. CDR3 DNA sequence: TGTGCCATCAGTGAGGATAGTAGCGGGGTCCCCGACACCGGGGAGCTGTTTTTT. The V gene is TRBV10-3, the J gene TRBJ2-2; the match to TRBD2 covers 8 bases. This CDR3 spans 18 amino acids. V lost 2 bases and J lost 3; bases outside the gene matches: 11. Germline V lookup: CDR1 ENHRY, CDR2 SYGVKD.

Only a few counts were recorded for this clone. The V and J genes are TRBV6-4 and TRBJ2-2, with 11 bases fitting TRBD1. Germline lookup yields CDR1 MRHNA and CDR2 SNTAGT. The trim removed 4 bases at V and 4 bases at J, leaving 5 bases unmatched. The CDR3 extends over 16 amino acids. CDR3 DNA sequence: TGTGCCAGCAGTGCCTCCGGGACAGGGGGCACCGGGGAGCTGTTTTTT. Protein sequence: CASSASGTGGTGELFF.